A selection of T cell receptor beta chains follows, all from one sample in a study of T cells in Graves' hyperthyroidism and ophthalmopathy. In TCRdb, the multiplex PCR reads were re-called with MiXCR into one record per CDR3 protein. The sample records hundreds of thousands of distinct CDR3 sequences, around 40% being singletons. The sequencing input was blood. All receptors derive from a middle-aged woman with Graves' hyperthyroidism. Both conserved end residues are part of each CDR3. The D gene is left open where the match is weak. Clone size is stated in some rows and not others, as once, few, many or a class when expanded.

abundance: many
d_gene: .
len: 15
v_gene: TRBV5-6
j_gene: TRBJ1-6
CDR3nt: TGTGCCAGCAGCTTGGACTGGACCGGGGGAAGACCCCTCCACTTT
CDR3aa: CASSLDWTGGRPLHF

abundance: .
d_gene: .
len: 10
v_gene: TRBV19
j_gene: TRBJ1-4
CDR3nt: TGTGCCAGTAGTAGGGAAAAACTGTTTTTT
CDR3aa: CASSREKLFF

abundance: few
d_gene: .
len: 15
v_gene: TRBV19
j_gene: TRBJ1-5
CDR3nt: TGTGCCAGTAATCCTAACAACAGGGGCAATCAGCCCCAGCATTTT
CDR3aa: CASNPNNRGNQPQHF

abundance: many
d_gene: TRBD1
len: 13
v_gene: TRBV29-1
j_gene: TRBJ1-2
CDR3nt: TGCAGCGTCCGACAGGGGACTAACTATGGCTACACCTTC
CDR3aa: CSVRQGTNYGYTF

abundance: .
d_gene: .
len: 14
v_gene: TRBV7-8
j_gene: TRBJ1-1
CDR3nt: TGTGCCAGCAGCTTATCGACTATGAACACTGAAGCTTTCTTT
CDR3aa: CASSLSTMNTEAFF

abundance: .
d_gene: .
len: 13
v_gene: TRBV28
j_gene: TRBJ1-1
CDR3nt: TGTGCCAGCAGTTTCCGGGCGAAGGGTGAAGCTTTCTTT
CDR3aa: CASSFRAKGEAFF

abundance: .
d_gene: TRBD1
len: 14
v_gene: TRBV25-1
j_gene: TRBJ1-2
CDR3nt: TGTGCCAGCAGTCAGACAGGGGATCCGCGCGGCTACACCTTC
CDR3aa: CASSQTGDPRGYTF

abundance: many
d_gene: .
len: 14
v_gene: TRBV7-2
j_gene: TRBJ2-5
CDR3nt: TGTGCCAGCAGCCAACCCGGGACAAAAGAGACCCAGTACTTC
CDR3aa: CASSQPGTKETQYF

abundance: .
d_gene: TRBD1
len: 12
v_gene: TRBV19
j_gene: TRBJ1-1
CDR3nt: TGTGCCAGCCAGGGGGCTAACACTGAAGCTTTCTTT
CDR3aa: CASQGANTEAFF

abundance: few
d_gene: .
len: 12
v_gene: TRBV6-5
j_gene: TRBJ1-1
CDR3nt: TGTGCCAGTAGGAGCTGGACCACTGAAGCTTTCTTT
CDR3aa: CASRSWTTEAFF

abundance: .
d_gene: .
len: 15
v_gene: TRBV12-3/TRBV12-4
j_gene: TRBJ2-7
CDR3nt: TGTGCCAGCAGCCAAGATCGGCTAGTCTTCTACGAGCAGTACTTC
CDR3aa: CASSQDRLVFYEQYF

abundance: .
d_gene: .
len: 15
v_gene: TRBV20-1
j_gene: TRBJ1-6
CDR3nt: TGCAGTGCCGCAGGGCAGCTATCCTATAATTCACCCCTCCACTTT
CDR3aa: CSAAGQLSYNSPLHF

abundance: few
d_gene: .
len: 15
v_gene: TRBV3-1
j_gene: TRBJ2-5
CDR3nt: TGTGCCAGCAGCCAAGTGGGGTCGGTACAAGAGACCCAGTACTTC
CDR3aa: CASSQVGSVQETQYF

abundance: many
d_gene: .
len: 14
v_gene: TRBV20-1
j_gene: TRBJ1-2
CDR3nt: TGCAGTGCTAGACCGGGCCCAGCGCGGTATGGCTACACCTTC
CDR3aa: CSARPGPARYGYTF

abundance: .
d_gene: TRBD1
len: 15
v_gene: TRBV9
j_gene: TRBJ2-2
CDR3nt: TGTGCCAGCAGTGGGGACAGAAGGAAGACCGGGGAGCTGTTTTTT
CDR3aa: CASSGDRRKTGELFF

abundance: .
d_gene: .
len: 13
v_gene: TRBV12-3/TRBV12-4
j_gene: TRBJ1-1
CDR3nt: TGTGCCAGCAGTTTAACGATCACCGGGGAAGCTTTCTTT
CDR3aa: CASSLTITGEAFF

abundance: .
d_gene: TRBD1
len: 15
v_gene: TRBV6-6
j_gene: TRBJ1-1
CDR3nt: TGTGCCAGCAAGAGACAGGGGGCGATAGGCGCTGAAGCTTTCTTT
CDR3aa: CASKRQGAIGAEAFF

abundance: many
d_gene: .
len: 15
v_gene: TRBV25-1
j_gene: TRBJ2-5
CDR3nt: TGTGCCAGCAGTGAAGGGACCCGGAGGCAAGAGACCCAGTACTTC
CDR3aa: CASSEGTRRQETQYF

abundance: .
d_gene: .
len: 13
v_gene: TRBV20-1
j_gene: TRBJ1-2
CDR3nt: TGCAGTGCTATGGGGCTAGCGGCCGGGGGCTACACCTTC
CDR3aa: CSAMGLAAGGYTF

abundance: many
d_gene: TRBD1
len: 15
v_gene: TRBV29-1
j_gene: TRBJ1-6
CDR3nt: TGCAGCGTGGAGGACAGGGGGTCCTATAATTCACCCCTCCACTTT
CDR3aa: CSVEDRGSYNSPLHF

abundance: many
d_gene: .
len: 14
v_gene: TRBV20-1
j_gene: TRBJ2-7
CDR3nt: TGCAGTGCCAAAGACAGACCGGAGTCCTACGAGCAGTACTTC
CDR3aa: CSAKDRPESYEQYF

abundance: .
d_gene: TRBD1
len: 15
v_gene: TRBV4-2
j_gene: TRBJ1-2
CDR3nt: TGTGCCAGCAGCCAAGAGGCAGGGGGCTACGGTGGCTACACCTTC
CDR3aa: CASSQEAGGYGGYTF

abundance: .
d_gene: .
len: 15
v_gene: TRBV7-8
j_gene: TRBJ2-1
CDR3nt: TGTGCCAGCAGCTCTTACTATCAGGGGGGTGATGAGCAGTTCTTC
CDR3aa: CASSSYYQGGDEQFF

abundance: few
d_gene: TRBD2
len: 18
v_gene: TRBV5-1
j_gene: TRBJ2-7
CDR3nt: TGCGCCAGCAGCTTCGCCAGCGGGAGACAGTCTCGATTCTACGAGCAGTACTTC
CDR3aa: CASSFASGRQSRFYEQYF

abundance: .
d_gene: .
len: 14
v_gene: TRBV29-1
j_gene: TRBJ2-2
CDR3nt: TGCAGCGCTGGACCTGGACCGAACACCGGGGAGCTGTTTTTT
CDR3aa: CSAGPGPNTGELFF

abundance: many
d_gene: .
len: 16
v_gene: TRBV19
j_gene: TRBJ1-6
CDR3nt: TGTGCCAGTAGCCCGTCCTCGACCGGCTATAATTCACCCCTCCACTTT
CDR3aa: CASSPSSTGYNSPLHF

abundance: .
d_gene: .
len: 14
v_gene: TRBV28
j_gene: TRBJ1-1
CDR3nt: TGCGCCAGCAGCCAAGATGGAGGACACACTGAAGCTTTCTTT
CDR3aa: CASSQDGGHTEAFF

abundance: many
d_gene: .
len: 13
v_gene: TRBV2
j_gene: TRBJ2-7
CDR3nt: TGTGCCAGCAGTGGGCCGGGAGATTCCGAGCAGTACTTC
CDR3aa: CASSGPGDSEQYF

abundance: .
d_gene: .
len: 18
v_gene: TRBV19
j_gene: TRBJ2-5
CDR3nt: TGTGCCAGCAGCTTGGGGTTCGCGGGGGCTCCCCCCCAAGAGACCCAGTACTTC
CDR3aa: CASSLGFAGAPPQETQYF

abundance: many
d_gene: .
len: 13
v_gene: TRBV29-1
j_gene: TRBJ2-5
CDR3nt: TGCAGCGTTGTCGGTGACAGCCAAGAGACCCAGTACTTC
CDR3aa: CSVVGDSQETQYF

abundance: once
d_gene: .
len: 17
v_gene: TRBV7-9
j_gene: TRBJ1-1
CDR3nt: TGTGCCAGCACCGAAATAGGATTGGGGGGGATGAACACTGAAGCTTTCTTT
CDR3aa: CASTEIGLGGMNTEAFF

abundance: few
d_gene: .
len: 14
v_gene: TRBV19
j_gene: TRBJ1-1
CDR3nt: TGTGCCAGTAGCTCGAGGGCAGGGCCCACTGAAGCTTTCTTT
CDR3aa: CASSSRAGPTEAFF